This note documents a single TCR beta chain sequence. In the source study's methods: Researchers report that nucleated cell counts were estimated from reference gene primer amplification. Only in-frame clones appear in the TCRdb table, and some are missing; sequencing was by immunoSEQ multiplex PCR. Clone size and the V and J calls come from that table; the DNA yielded D and trimming. The data contain about 180,000 clones, approximately 83% of them singletons. This sample is drawn from a study of blood T cell repertoires in COVID-19. Turning to the study itself: The origin of the acute and convalescent COVID-19 samples was the United States, Italy and Spain. Sources were T cells, B-cell-depleted T cells, or PBMCs; the material itself was cDNA or gDNA.

Sequencing was carried out using peripheral blood. The TCR originated in a man aged 45 to 65 with active or convalescent COVID-19.

The CDR3 loop is CASSSRTIYDEQYF. In nucleotides, the CDR3 is TGCGCCAGCAGCTCCCGGACAATCTACGACGAGCAGTACTTC. The chain carries TRBV4-1 and TRBJ2-7; the D gene is possibly TRBD1 (5 bases). Per the germline V gene, CDR1 is MGHRA and CDR2 is YSYEKL. The CDR3 is made up of 14 amino acids. V gave up 5 bases and J gave up 5 bases, with 16 bases separating them.